This TCR beta chain was identified in a study of T cell repertoires in cytomegalovirus infection. Study background: Epitope selection comprised recently identified HLA-C-restricted CMV epitopes and well-studied HLA-B-restricted CMV epitopes. CMV infection together with matching HLA type was indicated by public TCR beta signatures.

This clonotype was seen more than once but under ten times. The antigen is unknown. The CDR3 spans 17 residues. In germline, CDR1 is MNHEY, CDR2 SVGEGT. V was cut by 0 bases and J by 2 bases, with 16 bases left in between. MiXCR was run by TCRdb on the reads, yielding one entry per CDR3 protein. The data contain roughly 860,000 distinct CDR3 sequences, less than 35% of them singletons. Regarding the study as a whole: Identification of carriers of CMV plus the relevant HLA was performed using cumulative public TCR beta family frequency. HLA-C-restricted TCR beta clonotypes specific for CMV led the ex vivo response.

This clonotype was obtained from a human donor in good health (CMV status not recorded). Some clones in this sample may be carry-over from other donors' samples. The rearrangement joins TRBV6-2 or TRBV6-3 to TRBJ2-5; perhaps D is TRBD1 or TRBD2 (6 bases each). The sequences come from cultured CD8+ T cells from PBMCs, collected from culture after CMV antigen stimulation. The CDR3 DNA is TGTGCCAGCAGTTACTCCACTTTGGAGGGGGTACAAGAGACCCAGTACTTC. Residues: CASSYSTLEGVQETQYF.